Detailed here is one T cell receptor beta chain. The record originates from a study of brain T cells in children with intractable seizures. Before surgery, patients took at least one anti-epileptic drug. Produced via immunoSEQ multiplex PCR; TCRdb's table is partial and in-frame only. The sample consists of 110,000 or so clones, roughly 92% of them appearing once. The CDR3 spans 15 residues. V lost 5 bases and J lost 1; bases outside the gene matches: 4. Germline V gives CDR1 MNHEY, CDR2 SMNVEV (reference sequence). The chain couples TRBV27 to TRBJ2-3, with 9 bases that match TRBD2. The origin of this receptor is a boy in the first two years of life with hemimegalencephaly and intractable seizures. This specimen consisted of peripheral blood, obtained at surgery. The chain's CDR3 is CASSGRTSGTDTQYF. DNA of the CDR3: TGTGCCAGCAGTGGGCGGACTAGCGGCACAGATACGCAGTATTTT.